This TCR beta chain stems from a study of shared clonotypes between healthy human individuals. The study's findings and limits: It was observed that approximately 5% of naive CD4 clonotypes were shared across a handful of donors.

This clone was found a few times. Antigen unknown. Generated by immunoSEQ multiplex PCR, the TCRdb table keeps only in-frame clones and is missing some. The sample has about 730,000 clones; approximately 72% are singletons. The germline CDR1 and CDR2 sequences are SEHNR and FQNEAQ (reference sequence). V was pared by 1 base and J by 6 bases, with 6 bases of the junction left unmatched. The CDR3 is 15 amino acids. The V gene is TRBV7-9, the J gene TRBJ2-3; 8 positions agree with TRBD1. The sequence was obtained from a woman aged 25 to 45 in good health. The specimen was memory CD4+ T cells sorted from blood. Described subset: CD45RA-negative fraction. The CDR3 DNA follows: TGTGCCAGCAGCTTAGTAAGGCAGGGGGCCGATACGCAGTATTTT. It codes for CASSLVRQGADTQYF. Together with reference TRBV7-9 and TRBJ2-3, the CDR3 gives the full variable domain: DTGVSQNPRHKITKRGQNVTFRCDPISEHNRLYWYRQTLGQGPEFLTYFQNEAQLEKSRLLSDRFSAERPKGSFSTLEIQRTEQGDSAMYLCASSLVRQGADTQYFGPGTRLTVL.